The 21 T cell receptor beta chains reported below all come from one sample, sequenced in a study of CD8+CD57+ T cells in acquired aplastic anemia. Genomic DNA constituted the template upon which TCR beta VDJ and CDR3 profiling was performed. Each CDR3 protein is one row after TCRdb ran MiXCR on the reads. Of 150,000 to 200,000 distinct CDR3 sequences listed, roughly 48% were seen once; the top ten hold 0.85% to 1.3%. Sequenced sample: sorted CD4+, CD8+, or CD8+CD57+ T cells (not recorded which) from PBMCs. Receptors were obtained from a human donor in good health.

This chain links TRBV6-1 with TRBJ1-4, with D unclear. The CDR3 has 13 residues. The germline CDR1 and CDR2 sequences are MNHNS and SASEGT. The V and J ends lost 8 bases and 5 bases respectively, with 12 bases between them. The CDR3 here is CASAVTTNEKLFF. CDR3 nucleotides: TGTGCCAGCGCAGTTACGACAAATGAAAAACTGTTTTTT.

The chain recombines TRBV10-3 with TRBJ2-7; tentative D call: TRBD2 (7 bases). The CDR3 is 14 amino acids. CDR1 ENHRY and CDR2 SYGVKD come from the germline V gene. V was pared by 1 base and J by 5 bases, with 12 bases between. CDR3 DNA sequence: TGTGCCATCAGTGAGTTCGGGGGGCCTGACGAGCAGTACTTC. This translates into CAISEFGGPDEQYF.

J is TRBJ2-5 and V is TRBV20-1; D tentatively fits TRBD1 or TRBD2 (5 bases each). Trimming removed 2 bases at V and 5 bases at J, with 18 bases between. This CDR3 region has 15 residues. Germline V lookup: CDR1 DFQATT, CDR2 SNEGSKA (reference sequence). Here the CDR3 DNA reads TGCAGTGCTAGACCGAATAGAGGGGTTCGGGAGACCCAGTACTTC. Translation: CSARPNRGVRETQYF.

The rearrangement uses TRBV24-1 and TRBJ2-3; the match to TRBD2 covers 7 bases. Looked up from germline, CDR1 is KGHDR and CDR2 is SFDVKD. The CDR3 covers 11 residues. The chain's CDR3 is CAAGGLDTQYF. CDR3 bases: TGTGCGGCCGGGGGGTTGGATACGCAGTATTTT.

This clonotype was counted many times. The chain joins TRBV6-1 to TRBJ1-2, with 8 bases matching TRBD1. Germline-derived CDR1 and CDR2 are MNHNS and SASEGT. CDR3 length: 14 residues. V shed 6 bases, J shed 1 base, and the junction held 4 bases outside the gene matches. The CDR3 sequence is CASRETGVNYGYTF. In DNA, the CDR3 is TGTGCCAGCAGAGAGACAGGGGTTAACTATGGCTACACCTTC.

The rearrangement links TRBV10-1 to TRBJ2-3; D may be TRBD2 (7 bases). Germline V gives CDR1 WNHNN, CDR2 SYGVQD (reference sequence). Trimming pared 3 bases from V and 5 bases from J, leaving 12 bases between. The CDR3 extends over 14 amino acids. The CDR3 DNA reads as TGCGCCAGCAGTGATGGGGGGGCGAAAGATACGCAGTATTTT. This codes for CASSDGGAKDTQYF.

The chain recombines TRBV6-2 or TRBV6-3 with TRBJ1-2, with D possibly being TRBD1 (5 bases). V was shortened by 8 bases and J by 3 bases, with 16 bases between the two germline ends. This CDR3 is built from 14 residues. Germline V gene lookup returns CDR1 MNHEY and CDR2 SVGEGT. The CDR3 sequence: CASGSGDGYYGYTF. For the CDR3, the DNA is TGTGCCAGCGGTTCCGGGGACGGATACTATGGCTACACCTTC.

The chain employs TRBV6-1 and TRBJ1-5; possible D gene TRBD1, 6 bases. Trimming stripped 1 base from V and 2 bases from J, with 12 bases between. The CDR3 is 16 residues long. Per germline, CDR1 MNHNS and CDR2 SASEGT. CDR3 sequence reads: CASSEVQGFGNQPQHF. CDR3 DNA: TGTGCCAGCAGTGAAGTTCAGGGGTTTGGCAATCAGCCCCAGCATTTT.

V gene TRBV29-1 combines with J gene TRBJ1-1, with TRBD1 identical over 8 bases. CDR1 is SQVTM and CDR2 is ANQGSEA in the germline V gene. The CDR3 runs to 12 residues. V lost 6 bases to trimming and J lost 4 bases; unmatched junction nucleotides: 4. CDR3: CSVWTGTTEAFF. The CDR3 DNA reads as TGCAGCGTCTGGACAGGGACCACTGAAGCTTTCTTT.

This clonotype was counted many times. The chain uses TRBV9 and TRBJ2-7; 8 nucleotides match TRBD2. The CDR3 extends over 14 amino acids. With V trimmed by 2 bases and J by 6 bases, 7 bases remained unmatched. Germline V gene sequence: CDR1 SGDLS, CDR2 YYNGEE. The CDR3 DNA reads as TGTGCCAGCAGCGTGGAGACTAGCGCGCTCGAGCAGTACTTC. It codes for CASSVETSALEQYF.

This clonotype was seen many times. The CDR3, as DNA: TGTGCCAGTAGTGGACAGGGCGATCGTTCACCCCTCCACTTT. Its protein product is CASSGQGDRSPLHF. V is TRBV19 and J is TRBJ1-6, with TRBD1 matching 8 bases. V dropped 5 bases and J dropped 9; count of bases not matched to a gene: 6. The CDR3 length is 14 residues. CDR1 and CDR2 (germline): LNHDA, SQIVND (reference sequence).

The V and J genes are TRBV24-1 and TRBJ1-5; no clear D gene. CDR1 is KGHDR, CDR2 SFDVKD, per germline. V lost 6 bases to trimming and J lost 0 bases, with 8 bases between them. The CDR3 is made up of 14 amino acids. For the CDR3, the DNA is TGTGCCACCAGTAACGGTTATAGCAATCAGCCCCAGCATTTT. Its protein product is CATSNGYSNQPQHF.

The chain has TRBV2 and TRBJ2-2; D gene ambiguous. This CDR3 region has 15 residues. Trimming removed 1 base at V and 0 bases at J, with 6 bases between. Germline assignment: CDR1 SNHLY and CDR2 FYNNEI. CDR3 in DNA: TGTGCCAGCAGTGAAGTCGGAACGAACACCGGGGAGCTGTTTTTT. Residues: CASSEVGTNTGELFF.

This clonotype showed up many times. The chain uses TRBV7-3 and TRBJ2-7, with 9 bases fitting TRBD1. J lost 7 bases, V lost 5 bases, and 6 bases had no gene match. Germline V gene sequence: CDR1 SGHTA, CDR2 FQGTGA. The CDR3 runs to 13 residues. CDR3 in amino acids: CASSAQGAQEQYF. In DNA form, the CDR3 reads TGTGCCAGCAGCGCACAGGGGGCCCAAGAGCAGTACTTC.

The gene calls are TRBV5-1 and TRBJ2-1; no firm D call. V lost 5 bases, J lost 7 bases, and 7 bases lay in between. The CDR3 loop spans 11 amino acids. Germline V gene data show CDR1 as SGHRS and CDR2 as YFSETQ. The CDR3 loop reads CASRGINEQFF. The CDR3 region has the DNA TGCGCCAGCAGGGGTATAAATGAGCAGTTCTTC.

Ten or more counts support this clonotype. The chain carries TRBV20-1 and TRBJ1-4; D is uncertain. The V end lost 4 bases, the J end lost 7 bases, and 16 bases lay between the germline ends. This CDR3 spans 14 amino acids. The germline V gene encodes CDR1 DFQATT and CDR2 SNEGSKA (reference sequence). The CDR3 DNA is TGCAGTGCTAACAAGCCGGGGTACTTTGAAAAACTGTTTTTT. Its protein is CSANKPGYFEKLFF.

J is TRBJ2-3 and V is TRBV29-1; 8 nucleotides align to TRBD2. Looked up from germline, CDR1 is SQVTM and CDR2 is ANQGSEA. The trim removed 4 bases at V and 2 bases at J, leaving 8 bases unmatched. CDR3 length equals 15 residues. The CDR3 coding sequence is TGCAGCGTTGTACCAGCGGGGGCCACCACAGATACGCAGTATTTT. Translated, it gives CSVVPAGATTDTQYF.

This clonotype occurred many times. The chain has TRBV3-1 and TRBJ2-7, with D perhaps matching TRBD2 (6 bases). The CDR3 is 14 residues long. V was trimmed by 7 bases and J by 0 bases, leaving 13 bases between them. Germline V CDR1 and CDR2: LGHDT, YNNKEL (reference sequence). CDR3 in DNA: TGTGCCAGCACTCAGCGGGCTAGCTCCTACGAGCAGTACTTC. Translation gives CASTQRASSYEQYF.

The V and J genes are TRBV3-1 and TRBJ1-2; the D is unclear. CDR1 is LGHDT, CDR2 YNNKEL, per germline (reference sequence). The length of the CDR3 is 14 residues. Trimming removed 1 base from V and 9 bases from J, with 15 bases in between. The CDR3 bases are TGTGCCAGCAGCCAAGCCCAGGCCGCTACGAGCTACACCTTC. Translation gives CASSQAQAATSYTF. The full variable domain, its missing parts supplied by reference TRBV3-1 and TRBJ1-2, is DTAVSQTPKYLVTQMGNDKSIKCEQNLGHDTMYWYKQDSKKFLKIMFSYNNKELIINETVPNRFSPKSPDKAHLNLHINSLELGDSAVYFCASSQAQAATSYTFGSGTRLTVV.

The chain has TRBV2 and TRBJ1-4; 7 bases fit TRBD1. Germline assignment: CDR1 SNHLY and CDR2 FYNNEI. This CDR3 contains 15 residues. The V gene end was trimmed by 6 bases and the J gene end by 0 bases; junction bases not matched to a gene: 4. The chain's CDR3 is CASRTGFSTNEKLFF. CDR3 bases: TGTGCCAGCAGGACAGGGTTTTCAACTAATGAAAAACTGTTTTTT.

This clonotype has only a few counts. The CDR3 DNA reads TGTGCCAGCTCACCGTCCGGGACAGGGGGAAGGTCACCCCTCCACTTT. This encodes CASSPSGTGGRSPLHF. The J gene is TRBJ1-6, the V gene TRBV18; 11 nucleotides match TRBD1. Germline values: CDR1 KGHSH, CDR2 LQKENI. The CDR3 spans 16 residues. Losses at the gene ends were 3 bases for V and 10 bases for J; bases not matched to a gene: 8.